This is a list of T cell receptor beta chains from one sample in a study of blood T cell repertoires in COVID-19. Method: immunoSEQ multiplex PCR; TCRdb's copy keeps in-frame clones and lacks some. The data hold about 160,000 clones, with about 90% observed a single time. What was sequenced was peripheral blood. The source is a man aged 25-45 years with COVID-19, enrolled during active disease. Each CDR3 is given with its conserved first and last residue. The D gene is left open where the match is weak. Only some rows state a clone size, as once, few, many or a class for expanded clones.

J: TRBJ2-2
size: -
D: TRBD2
V: TRBV7-6
DNA: TGTGCCAGCAGCCGGGGGGTCGAAACTTGGACCGGGGAGCTGTTTTTT
CDR3: CASSRGVETWTGELFF

J: TRBJ2-3
size: -
D: TRBD1
V: TRBV5-1
DNA: TGCGCCAGCAGCTTCGGCCCAGGGGGAGATACGCAGTATTTT
CDR3: CASSFGPGGDTQYF

J: TRBJ1-4
size: -
D: TRBD1
V: TRBV27
DNA: TGTGCCAGTGCTGATCCCGGGACAGGGAATGAAAAACTGTTTTTT
CDR3: CASADPGTGNEKLFF

J: TRBJ2-7
size: -
D: TRBD1
V: TRBV2
DNA: TGTGCCAGCACCTATGGGGGGACAGGAGACTACGAGCAGTACTTC
CDR3: CASTYGGTGDYEQYF

J: TRBJ1-1
size: -
D: -
V: TRBV9
DNA: TGTGCCAGCAGCGTAACAGGGAACATGAACACTGAAGCTTTCTTT
CDR3: CASSVTGNMNTEAFF

J: TRBJ1-4
size: -
D: -
V: TRBV2
DNA: TGTGCCAGCAGTTCCTCTCGGGGAGGAGGGGAAAAACTGTTTTTT
CDR3: CASSSSRGGGEKLFF

J: TRBJ2-7
size: few
D: TRBD2
V: TRBV5-1
DNA: TGCGCCAGCAGCTACAGACTAGCGGGGGCTTCCTCCTACGAGCAGTACTTC
CDR3: CASSYRLAGASSYEQYF

J: TRBJ1-2
size: -
D: -
V: TRBV5-6
DNA: TGTGCCAGCAGCTTGGAGGCGGGAGACTATGGCTACACCTTC
CDR3: CASSLEAGDYGYTF

J: TRBJ2-7
size: -
D: -
V: TRBV2
DNA: TGTGCCAGCCGGACAGCCTCCTACGAGCAGTACTTC
CDR3: CASRTASYEQYF

J: TRBJ2-5
size: -
D: TRBD2
V: TRBV5-1
DNA: TGCGCCAGCAGCTTACTAGCGGGGGTGGCCGCCGGGGACTTC
CDR3: CASSLLAGVAAGDF

J: TRBJ2-7
size: -
D: -
V: TRBV6-6
DNA: TGTGCCAGCAGCGACGCGGGGAGAAGGGAGCAGTACTTC
CDR3: CASSDAGRREQYF

J: TRBJ2-5
size: -
D: TRBD2
V: TRBV28
DNA: TGTGCCAGCAGACAACGGGCTAGCGGGAGTCGGGAGACCCAGTACTTC
CDR3: CASRQRASGSRETQYF

J: TRBJ1-5
size: once
D: TRBD1
V: TRBV19
DNA: TGTGCCAGTAGTATAAAAAAAGGGACAGGGATGCAGCCCCAGCATTTT
CDR3: CASSIKKGTGMQPQHF

J: TRBJ1-3
size: -
D: TRBD1
V: TRBV20-1
DNA: TGCAGTGCTAGTCGCAGGGGGCGCGGGGTATCGGGAAACACCATATATTTT
CDR3: CSASRRGRGVSGNTIYF

J: TRBJ2-1
size: -
D: -
V: TRBV5-1
DNA: TGCGCCAGCCACAGGGATACCTACAATGAGCAGTTCTTC
CDR3: CASHRDTYNEQFF

J: TRBJ2-7
size: -
D: -
V: TRBV7-2
DNA: TGTGCCAGCAGCTTAGCGCGACAGTCATACGAGCAGTACTTC
CDR3: CASSLARQSYEQYF

J: TRBJ1-2
size: -
D: -
V: TRBV9
DNA: TGTGCCAGCAGCGGGGCAGGGATCTATGGCTACACCTTC
CDR3: CASSGAGIYGYTF

J: TRBJ1-6
size: -
D: -
V: TRBV4-1
DNA: TGCGCCAGCAGCCAAGATGATTCGGGGGTCAATTCACCCCTCCACTTT
CDR3: CASSQDDSGVNSPLHF

J: TRBJ1-4
size: -
D: -
V: TRBV5-6
DNA: TGTGCCAGCAGCTTTTCCCCTAGTGCAACTAATGAAAAACTGTTTTTT
CDR3: CASSFSPSATNEKLFF

J: TRBJ1-2
size: once
D: TRBD1
V: TRBV9
DNA: TGTGCCAGCAGCGCACGGAGGGACAGTGACTCCTTTAACTATGGCTACACCTTC
CDR3: CASSARRDSDSFNYGYTF

J: TRBJ2-7
size: -
D: -
V: TRBV4-3
DNA: TGCGCCAGCAGCCAGACGATGGGGACACCCTACGAGCAGTACTTC
CDR3: CASSQTMGTPYEQYF

J: TRBJ2-1
size: -
D: TRBD1
V: TRBV6-4
DNA: TGTGCCAGCAGTCCCTCGGCAGGGGGCAATGAGCAGTTCTTC
CDR3: CASSPSAGGNEQFF